This T cell receptor (beta chain) was recorded in a study of blood T cell repertoires in COVID-19. For the study at large: From the United States, Italy and Spain came samples of acute and convalescent COVID-19. In each case, the material was cDNA or gDNA derived from T cells, B-cell-depleted T cells, or PBMCs.

CDR3 length: 15 amino acids. The germline V gene has CDR1 MNHNS and CDR2 SASEGT. Trimming removed 7 bases from V and 0 bases from J, with 13 bases in between. As originally analysed: The assay estimated nucleated cells by amplifying reference gene primers. Assay: immunoSEQ multiplex PCR; the TCRdb copy retains only in-frame clones and omits some. V and J calls and clone size are copied from that table; D and trimming were computed from the DNA. The sample consists of fewer than 200,000 clones, more than 75% of them appearing once. This sequence was found in a woman aged 18-29 years who had recovered from COVID-19. The sample comprised peripheral blood. This rearrangement joins TRBV6-1 to TRBJ1-3; tentatively, D is TRBD1 (6 bases). CDR3 in amino acids: CASNPDRSSGNTIYF. The CDR3 DNA sequence: TGTGCCAGCAACCCAGACAGGAGCTCTGGAAACACCATATATTTT.